Listed here is a single T cell receptor (beta chain). The antigen remains unidentified. The library was made from cDNA and included unique molecular identifiers. From the PCR reads, TCRdb called clonotypes with MiXCR, one entry per CDR3 protein. The sample yields 650,000 to 850,000 distinct CDR3 sequences, 46% seen once. V was pared by 4 bases and J by 4 bases, with 16 bases between. The CDR3 has 14 amino acids. Germline V gene data show CDR1 as SQVTM and CDR2 as ANQGSEA. The data were taken from a study of post-analysis software for immune sequencing data. General observations from the study: Those samples that were prepared in the same batch co-clustered strongly by F measure. There were five or six TRBV segments more frequent in patients than controls, and TRBV5-6, TRBV5-1 and TRBV20-1 were among them.

The origin of this receptor is a girl aged 10-17 years with multiple sclerosis. This chain uses TRBV29-1 with TRBJ1-1; D is possibly TRBD1 (5 bases). Material for sequencing was blood. The CDR3 coding sequence is TGCAGCGTTGGGAGGCGGGGGGATACCACTGAAGCTTTCTTT. Protein: CSVGRRGDTTEAFF.